The subject of this entry is one T cell receptor beta chain. This CDR3 contains 14 residues. The V gene's germline CDR1 is SEHNR and CDR2 FQNEAQ (reference sequence). The ends were cut back, 6 bases at V and 1 base at J, with 12 bases in the middle. The whole isolated RNA underwent reverse transcription, so sequencing captured expressed TCRB transcripts. Generated by immunoSEQ multiplex PCR, the TCRdb table keeps only in-frame clones and is missing some. The sample lists tens of thousands of clones, roughly three fifths occurring once. These data belong to a study of beta chain features in type 1 diabetes.

The sequenced sample was Tregs from blood. The chain is built from TRBV7-9 and TRBJ1-1; D may be TRBD1 (6 bases). This receptor was taken from a woman aged 18-29 years in good health. The DNA of the CDR3 is TGTGCCAGCAGTCCAGGGACATCGAACACTGAAGCTTTCTTT. This translates into CASSPGTSNTEAFF.